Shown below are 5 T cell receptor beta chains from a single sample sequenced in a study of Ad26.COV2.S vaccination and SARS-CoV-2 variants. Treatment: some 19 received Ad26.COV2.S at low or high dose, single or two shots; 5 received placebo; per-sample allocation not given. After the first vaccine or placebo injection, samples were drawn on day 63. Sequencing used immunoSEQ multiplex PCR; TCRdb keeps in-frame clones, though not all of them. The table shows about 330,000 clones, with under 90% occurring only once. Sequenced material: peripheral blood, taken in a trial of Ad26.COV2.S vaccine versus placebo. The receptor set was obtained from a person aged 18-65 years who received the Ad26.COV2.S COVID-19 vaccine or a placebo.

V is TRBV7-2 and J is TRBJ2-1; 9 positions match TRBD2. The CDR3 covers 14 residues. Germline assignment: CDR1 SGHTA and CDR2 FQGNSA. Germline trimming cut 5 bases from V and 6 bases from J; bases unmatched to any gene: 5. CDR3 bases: TGTGCCAGCAGCCCTAGCGGGACCCGCAATGAGCAGTTCTTC. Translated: CASSPSGTRNEQFF.

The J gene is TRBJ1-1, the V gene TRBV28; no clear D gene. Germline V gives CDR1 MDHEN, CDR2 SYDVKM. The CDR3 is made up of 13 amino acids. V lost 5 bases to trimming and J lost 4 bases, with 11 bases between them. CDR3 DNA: TGTGCCAGCAGTCTCCCGGTGGGCACTGAAGCTTTCTTT. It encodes CASSLPVGTEAFF. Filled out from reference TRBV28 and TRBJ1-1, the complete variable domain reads DVKVTQSSRYLVKRTGEKVFLECVQDMDHENMFWYRQDPGLGLRLIYFSYDVKMKEKGDIPEGYSVSREKKERFSLILESASTNQTSMYLCASSLPVGTEAFFGQGTRLTVV.

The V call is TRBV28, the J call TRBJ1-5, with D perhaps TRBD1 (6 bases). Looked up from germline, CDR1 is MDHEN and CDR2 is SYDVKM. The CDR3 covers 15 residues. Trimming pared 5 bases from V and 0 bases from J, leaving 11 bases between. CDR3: CASSDRTYSNQPQHF. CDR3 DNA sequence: TGTGCCAGCAGTGACAGGACATATAGCAATCAGCCCCAGCATTTT.

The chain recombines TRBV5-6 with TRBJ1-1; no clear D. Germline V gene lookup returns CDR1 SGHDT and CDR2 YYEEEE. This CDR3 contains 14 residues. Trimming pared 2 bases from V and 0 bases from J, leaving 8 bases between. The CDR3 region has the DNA TGTGCCAGCAGCTTAATAGAAATGAACACTGAAGCTTTCTTT. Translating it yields CASSLIEMNTEAFF. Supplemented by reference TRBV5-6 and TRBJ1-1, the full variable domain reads DAGVTQSPTHLIKTRGQQVTLRCSPKSGHDTVSWYQQALGQGPQFIFQYYEEEERQRGNFPDRFSGHQFPNYSSELNVNALLLGDSALYLCASSLIEMNTEAFFGQGTRLTVV.

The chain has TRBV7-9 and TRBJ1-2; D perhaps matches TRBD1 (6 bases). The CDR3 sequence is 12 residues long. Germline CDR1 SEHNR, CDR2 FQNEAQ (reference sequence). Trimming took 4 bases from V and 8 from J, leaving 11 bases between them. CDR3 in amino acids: CASSWSGDGYTF. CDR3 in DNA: TGTGCCAGCAGCTGGTCAGGGGACGGCTACACCTTC. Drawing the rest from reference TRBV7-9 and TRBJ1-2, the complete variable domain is DTGVSQNPRHKITKRGQNVTFRCDPISEHNRLYWYRQTLGQGPEFLTYFQNEAQLEKSRLLSDRFSAERPKGSFSTLEIQRTEQGDSAMYLCASSWSGDGYTFGSGTRLTVV.